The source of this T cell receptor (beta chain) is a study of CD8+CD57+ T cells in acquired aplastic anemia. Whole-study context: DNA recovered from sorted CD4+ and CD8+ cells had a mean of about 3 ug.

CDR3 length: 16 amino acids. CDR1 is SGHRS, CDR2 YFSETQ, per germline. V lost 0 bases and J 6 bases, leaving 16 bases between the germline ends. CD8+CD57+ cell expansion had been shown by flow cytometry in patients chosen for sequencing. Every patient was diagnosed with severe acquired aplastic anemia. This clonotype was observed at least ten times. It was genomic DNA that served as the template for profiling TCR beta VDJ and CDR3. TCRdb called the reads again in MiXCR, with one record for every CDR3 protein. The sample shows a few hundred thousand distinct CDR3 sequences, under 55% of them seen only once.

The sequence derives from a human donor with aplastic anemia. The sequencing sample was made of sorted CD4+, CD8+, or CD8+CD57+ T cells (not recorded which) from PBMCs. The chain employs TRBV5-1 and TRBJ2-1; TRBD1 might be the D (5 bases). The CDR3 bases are TGCGCCAGCAGCTTGGCCACCAGGCAGGGAACCAATGAGCAGTTCTTC. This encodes CASSLATRQGTNEQFF.